The 26 T cell receptor beta chains in this list originate from one sample, sequenced in a study of beta chain features in type 1 diabetes. General study results and limits: Patients with Type 1 diabetes showed moderately but significantly shorter TCRB CDR3s in all four CD4+ subsets.

The antigens these receptors bind are not known. TCRB transcripts that were expressed got sequenced, as all of the isolated RNA had been reverse transcribed. Generated by immunoSEQ multiplex PCR, the TCRdb table keeps only in-frame clones and is missing some. Among fewer than 300,000 clones listed, 20% were seen once. Sequenced input: naive CD4+ T cells from blood. All receptors come from a middle-aged woman with type 1 diabetes.

The V gene is TRBV9, the J gene TRBJ1-2, with D possibly TRBD1 on 6 matching bases. The length of the CDR3 is 15 residues. With 0 bases removed from V and 5 bases from J, the gap between germline ends came to 14 bases. CDR1 and CDR2 (germline): SGDLS, YYNGEE. The CDR3 loop is CASSVGSLQGYGYTF. The DNA for the CDR3 is TGTGCCAGCAGCGTAGGTTCTCTACAGGGTTATGGCTACACCTTC.

Only a few counts were recorded for this clone. The rearrangement uses TRBV29-1 and TRBJ1-4; D is perhaps TRBD1 (5 bases). Germline V gene lookup returns CDR1 SQVTM and CDR2 ANQGSEA. The CDR3 extends over 13 amino acids. The ends were cut back, 4 bases at V and 3 bases at J, with 9 bases in the middle. This CDR3 reads CSVAGDSNEKLFF. The CDR3 DNA reads as TGCAGCGTTGCGGGGGACTCTAATGAAAAACTGTTTTTT.

The V call is TRBV5-4, the J call TRBJ2-2; D remains unclear. Trimming took off 3 bases at V and 6 bases at J, with 12 bases between the two ends. CDR3 length: 14 amino acids. CDR1 is SGHNT and CDR2 is YYREEE in the germline V gene (reference sequence). Written as DNA, the CDR3 is TGTGCCAGCAGCTCGAGGATCGAGCCCGGGGAGCTGTTTTTT. This translates into CASSSRIEPGELFF.

A few counts support this clone. The chain links TRBV11-3 to TRBJ2-5; D is unresolved. Germline V gives CDR1 SGHNT, CDR2 YENEEA. V was shortened by 1 base and J by 2 bases, with 8 bases between the two germline ends. This CDR3 region has 14 residues. The CDR3 sequence is CASSLGRLQETQYF. For the CDR3, the DNA is TGTGCCAGCAGCTTAGGGCGACTGCAAGAGACCCAGTACTTC. The variable domain in full, with the rest retrieved from reference TRBV11-3 and TRBJ2-5, is EAGVVQSPRYKIIEKKQPVAFWCNPISGHNTLYWYLQNLGQGPELLIRYENEEAVDDSQLPKDRFSAERLKGVDSTLKIQPAELGDSAVYLCASSLGRLQETQYFGPGTRLLVL.

In its sample, this clone was seen a few times. This specimen includes other DNA sequences encoding the same CDR3. This chain links TRBV29-1 with TRBJ1-1; D is undetermined. With 2 bases removed from V and 0 bases from J, the gap between germline ends came to 7 bases. This CDR3 spans 13 amino acids. Germline CDR1 reads SQVTM; CDR2 reads ANQGSEA. For the CDR3, the DNA is TGCAGCGTTGAAAGGCGGATGAACACTGAAGCTTTCTTT. It specifies CSVERRMNTEAFF.

This clone was detected only a few times. The chain is built from TRBV7-9 and TRBJ2-1; possible D gene TRBD2, 6 bases. V was clipped by 1 base and J by 10 bases, with 11 bases between them. Germline V gives CDR1 SEHNR, CDR2 FQNEAQ (reference sequence). The CDR3 sequence is 13 residues long. DNA for the CDR3: TGTGCCAGCAGCTTAGTGGGCAGCGGGGAGCAGTTCTTC. It yields the protein CASSLVGSGEQFF. Variable domain in full (rest from reference TRBV7-9 and TRBJ2-1): DTGVSQNPRHKITKRGQNVTFRCDPISEHNRLYWYRQTLGQGPEFLTYFQNEAQLEKSRLLSDRFSAERPKGSFSTLEIQRTEQGDSAMYLCASSLVGSGEQFFGPGTRLTVL.

This chain connects TRBV28 to TRBJ2-5, with TRBD2 as a possible D gene (5 bases). V gave up 6 bases and J gave up 2 bases, with 16 bases separating them. Germline-derived CDR1 and CDR2 are MDHEN and SYDVKM. This CDR3 has 15 residues. The CDR3 loop reads CASRQKSRRQETQYF. CDR3 bases: TGTGCCAGCAGACAAAAGTCCCGGAGGCAAGAGACCCAGTACTTC. The variable domain in full, completed from reference TRBV28 and TRBJ2-5, reads DVKVTQSSRYLVKRTGEKVFLECVQDMDHENMFWYRQDPGLGLRLIYFSYDVKMKEKGDIPEGYSVSREKKERFSLILESASTNQTSMYLCASRQKSRRQETQYFGPGTRLLVL.

This sequence joins TRBV5-1 and TRBJ2-7; maybe TRBD2 (6 bases). This CDR3 is built from 13 residues. V lost 3 bases and J lost 7, with 14 bases in between. CDR1 SGHRS and CDR2 YFSETQ come from the germline V gene. The CDR3 DNA follows: TGCGCCAGCAGCTGGGGGACTGCGGGGGAGCAGTACTTC. Its translation: CASSWGTAGEQYF.

V and J are TRBV25-1 and TRBJ2-3; D perhaps matches TRBD2 (6 bases). This CDR3 contains 12 residues. The ends were cut back, 10 bases at V and 4 bases at J, with 12 bases in the middle. Germline V lookup: CDR1 MGHDK, CDR2 SYGVNS. CDR3 DNA: TGTGCCATGTCCTCGGGGGCAGATACGCAGTATTTT. Translating it yields CAMSSGADTQYF.

The CDR3, as DNA: TGTGCCAGTAGTTATACAGGGGGCCCTAATCAGCCCCAGCATTTT. Encoded protein: CASSYTGGPNQPQHF. V gene TRBV19 combines with J gene TRBJ1-5; TRBD1 aligns across 9 bases. Germline values: CDR1 LNHDA, CDR2 SQIVND (reference sequence). The CDR3 has 15 amino acids. The trim removed 5 bases at V and 4 bases at J, leaving 6 bases unmatched.

This chain connects TRBV29-1 to TRBJ2-7; 8 bases are shared with TRBD1. Germline V gives CDR1 SQVTM, CDR2 ANQGSEA. The CDR3 is 15 residues long. The V segment lost 0 bases and the J segment 4 bases; nucleotides outside the gene matches: 8. The CDR3 here is CSVEDTDRANYEQYF. Written as DNA, the CDR3 is TGCAGCGTTGAAGATACGGACAGGGCCAATTACGAGCAGTACTTC.

This rearrangement joins TRBV7-2 to TRBJ2-4; 9 positions match TRBD1. J gave up 5 bases and V 5 bases, and 7 bases lay outside the gene matches. CDR3 length: 15 residues. Germline V gives CDR1 SGHTA, CDR2 FQGNSA. The CDR3 here is CASSHYRTGENIQYF. CDR3 in DNA: TGTGCCAGCAGCCATTATCGGACAGGGGAAAACATTCAGTACTTC.

The chain employs TRBV5-1 and TRBJ1-5; D uncertain. The CDR3 loop spans 14 amino acids. The V and J ends lost 3 bases and 3 bases respectively, with 10 bases between them. The germline V gene encodes CDR1 SGHRS and CDR2 YFSETQ. The CDR3 DNA reads as TGCGCCAGCAGCTCGGACGGGAACAATCAGCCCCAGCATTTT. Translation gives CASSSDGNNQPQHF.

This clone was seen once. The CDR3 is CAWSRDYYEQYF. DNA of the CDR3: TGTGCCTGGAGTAGGGACTACTACGAGCAGTACTTC. This chain uses TRBV30 with TRBJ2-5, with 7 bases matching TRBD2. The J call is in doubt because the DNA end fits TRBJ2-7 better. This CDR3 is built from 12 residues. Looked up from germline, CDR1 is GTSNPN and CDR2 is SVGIG (reference sequence).

The chain carries TRBV7-3 and TRBJ2-7; no reliable D call. With 3 bases removed from V and 9 bases from J, the gap between germline ends came to 15 bases. CDR3 length: 13 amino acids. CDR1 and CDR2 from the germline V gene are SGHTA and FQGTGA. The CDR3 protein is CASSFNADSGQYF. The CDR3 DNA reads TGTGCCAGCAGCTTTAACGCTGATTCAGGGCAGTACTTC.

The table lists this clone with a few counts. This rearrangement joins TRBV19 to TRBJ2-1; 12 bases are shared with TRBD1. The CDR3 spans 13 residues. V dropped 7 bases and J dropped 8; count of bases not matched to a gene: 3. Germline CDR1 reads LNHDA; CDR2 reads SQIVND (reference sequence). CDR3 region: CASMGQGAHEQFF. CDR3 sequence (DNA): TGTGCCAGTATGGGACAGGGGGCCCATGAGCAGTTCTTC.

This clone was observed a few times. V usage is TRBV29-1 and J usage is TRBJ2-1, with D unresolved. Germline CDR1 SQVTM, CDR2 ANQGSEA. This CDR3 has 13 amino acids. Trimming took off 4 bases at V and 5 bases at J, with 12 bases between the two ends. CDR3 loop: CSVGSRPNNEQFF. CDR3 coding DNA: TGCAGCGTTGGCTCCAGGCCCAACAATGAGCAGTTCTTC.

The J gene is TRBJ2-2, the V gene TRBV28; 7 positions agree with TRBD1. Germline trimming cut 0 bases from V and 3 bases from J; bases unmatched to any gene: 7. The CDR3 runs 17 residues. Germline V gene sequence: CDR1 MDHEN, CDR2 SYDVKM. The CDR3 reads CASSLWTGSKDTGELFF. DNA of the CDR3: TGTGCCAGCAGTTTATGGACAGGGAGTAAGGACACCGGGGAGCTGTTTTTT.

This clone was seen a few times. The chain carries TRBV27 and TRBJ1-2; TRBD1 might be the D (5 bases). Germline V gives CDR1 MNHEY, CDR2 SMNVEV (reference sequence). The V gene lost 9 bases and the J gene lost 4 bases, with 12 bases spanning the gap. CDR3 size: 12 residues. Here the CDR3 DNA reads TGTGCCAGTGGCTTGCAGGGCTATGGCTACACCTTC. Translation: CASGLQGYGYTF.

This clone appeared a few times. The CDR3 nucleotides read TGTGCCATCCCGGGACAGGGGGGCAACGAGCAGTACTTC. This encodes CAIPGQGGNEQYF. The chain carries TRBV28 and TRBJ2-7, with 11 bases matching TRBD1. Germline CDR1 is MDHEN and CDR2 is SYDVKM. The CDR3 extends over 13 amino acids. The V segment lost 10 bases and the J segment 5 bases; nucleotides outside the gene matches: 7.

J is TRBJ2-5 and V is TRBV18; D remains unclear. Germline V lookup: CDR1 KGHSH, CDR2 LQKENI. The CDR3 length is 13 residues. V was clipped by 4 bases and J by 1 base, with 7 bases between them. CDR3 in amino acids: CASSRSFQETQYF. The DNA of the CDR3 is TGTGCCAGCTCACGGAGCTTCCAAGAGACCCAGTACTTC.

This clone was observed a few times. This chain connects TRBV29-1 to TRBJ2-5; a weak D match, TRBD2 (5 bases). Germline V gene sequence: CDR1 SQVTM, CDR2 ANQGSEA. This CDR3 has 14 residues. The germline V and J ends were trimmed by 4 bases and 1 base, with 13 bases remaining between them. CDR3 amino acids: CSVVTAGSQETQYF. Here the CDR3 DNA reads TGCAGCGTTGTAACCGCGGGCTCCCAAGAGACCCAGTACTTC.

This clone was detected only a few times. The rearrangement joins TRBV5-1 to TRBJ1-3; 8 nucleotides align to TRBD1. V lost 4 bases, J lost 3 bases, and 6 bases stayed unmatched. The germline gives CDR1 SGHRS, CDR2 YFSETQ. This CDR3 spans 15 amino acids. The CDR3 DNA is TGCGCCAGCAGCCCAACAGGGGGTTATGGAAACACCATATATTTT. Amino acids: CASSPTGGYGNTIYF.

The chain recombines TRBV5-1 with TRBJ2-1; TRBD1 is a possible D gene (5 bases). The CDR3 runs 14 residues. V shed 3 bases and J shed 2 bases, with 9 bases lying between them. The germline V gene encodes CDR1 SGHRS and CDR2 YFSETQ. CDR3 DNA: TGCGCCAGCAGCTACCAGGGTCCCTACAATGAGCAGTTCTTC. It specifies CASSYQGPYNEQFF.

This clone appeared a few times. The rearrangement links TRBV5-1 to TRBJ1-1; D ambiguous. V lost 3 bases and J lost 1, with 10 bases in between. The CDR3 runs 14 residues. Looked up from germline, CDR1 is SGHRS and CDR2 is YFSETQ. The CDR3 region is CASSSGLPNTEAFF. The CDR3 DNA sequence: TGCGCCAGCAGCTCCGGACTACCGAACACTGAAGCTTTCTTT.

The gene calls are TRBV18 and TRBJ2-1; a weak D match, TRBD1 (5 bases). Germline-derived CDR1 and CDR2 are KGHSH and LQKENI. CDR3 length: 16 amino acids. V was pared by 1 base and J by 6 bases, with 16 bases between. The CDR3 DNA reads as TGTGCCAGCTCACCACTAGGAGACAGCCCCTTCAATGAGCAGTTCTTC. Translation: CASSPLGDSPFNEQFF.